The 10 T cell receptor beta chains reported below all come from one sample, sequenced in a study of cytomegalovirus exposure and HLA in healthy donors. Assay used: immunoSEQ multiplex PCR; TCRdb lists only in-frame clones, some missing. The sample records 68,000 or so clones, 90% to 95% being singletons. The sequenced sample was PBMCs. Receptors originate from a man between 18 and 29 years old in good health and CMV-seronegative.

J is TRBJ1-1 and V is TRBV6-5; D is possibly TRBD1 (5 bases). V was trimmed by 7 bases and J by 1 base, leaving 13 bases between them. The CDR3 consists of 14 residues. Germline V lookup: CDR1 MNHEY, CDR2 SVGAGI. Here the CDR3 reads CASISQTGNTEAFF. Here the CDR3 DNA reads TGTGCCAGCATTTCCCAAACAGGGAACACTGAAGCTTTCTTT.

V and J are TRBV28 and TRBJ2-1, with TRBD2 matching 9 bases. Germline assignment: CDR1 MDHEN and CDR2 SYDVKM. The length of the CDR3 is 15 residues. V lost 6 bases and J lost 5; bases outside the gene matches: 8. For the CDR3, the DNA is TGTGCCAGCAGAGGAATGGCTAGCGGGAACAATGAGCAGTTCTTC. Protein product: CASRGMASGNNEQFF.

This clone was detected only once. This sequence joins TRBV28 and TRBJ2-2; 7 bases line up with TRBD1. CDR1 MDHEN and CDR2 SYDVKM come from the germline V gene. This CDR3 contains 15 residues. The V segment lost 5 bases and the J segment 4 bases; nucleotides outside the gene matches: 7. The CDR3 DNA sequence: TGTGCCAGCAGTCCGGACAGGTTACTCACCGGGGAGCTGTTTTTT. This codes for CASSPDRLLTGELFF.

The chain employs TRBV29-1 and TRBJ1-3; D may be TRBD1 (5 bases). The CDR3 is 13 residues long. CDR1 and CDR2 from the germline V gene are SQVTM and ANQGSEA. Trimming pared 8 bases from V and 0 bases from J, leaving 11 bases between. This CDR3 is CSMDIASGNTIYF. CDR3 DNA sequence: TGCAGCATGGACATCGCCTCTGGAAACACCATATATTTT.

The chain is built from TRBV5-1 and TRBJ2-2; no reliable D call. V was cut by 7 bases and J by 4 bases, with 11 bases left in between. The CDR3 length is 13 residues. The germline V gene has CDR1 SGHRS and CDR2 YFSETQ. CDR3 region: CASEDKVTGELFF. CDR3 in DNA: TGCGCCAGCGAAGACAAAGTCACCGGGGAGCTGTTTTTT.

The chain is built from TRBV28 and TRBJ2-7; 12 bases agree with TRBD2. J gave up 3 bases and V 3 bases, and 12 bases lay outside the gene matches. Looked up from germline, CDR1 is MDHEN and CDR2 is SYDVKM. This CDR3 region has 18 residues. The CDR3 DNA reads TGTGCCAGCAGTTTTAAGACTAGCGGGAGTCATGTGAACTACGAGCAGTACTTC. This gives the protein CASSFKTSGSHVNYEQYF.

The chain joins TRBV18 to TRBJ2-1; possible D gene TRBD2, 5 bases. Looked up from germline, CDR1 is KGHSH and CDR2 is LQKENI. The CDR3 contains 14 residues. Trimming removed 6 bases from V and 3 bases from J, with 12 bases in between. CDR3 DNA: TGTGCCAGCTCCCTTAGGACTCTCTACAATGAGCAGTTCTTC. Translation: CASSLRTLYNEQFF.

The chain carries TRBV19 and TRBJ2-2; D unresolved. V was cut by 7 bases and J by 4 bases, with 13 bases left in between. The CDR3 is 14 amino acids. Per germline, CDR1 LNHDA and CDR2 SQIVND (reference sequence). CDR3 in DNA: TGTGCCAGTAACTTACAGCAACCCACCGGGGAGCTGTTTTTT. It is translated as CASNLQQPTGELFF. The entire variable domain, with the rest obtained from reference TRBV19 and TRBJ2-2, is as follows: DGGITQSPKYLFRKEGQNVTLSCEQNLNHDAMYWYRQDPGQGLRLIYYSQIVNDFQKGDIAEGYSVSREKKESFPLTVTSAQKNPTAFYLCASNLQQPTGELFFGEGSRLTVL.

The chain uses TRBV18 and TRBJ2-1; D unresolved. The CDR3 loop spans 13 amino acids. The ends were cut back, 4 bases at V and 10 bases at J, with 14 bases in the middle. From germline, CDR1 is KGHSH and CDR2 LQKENI. CDR3 nucleotides: TGTGCCAGCTCACGGGCCTCTAAGTGGGAGCAGTTCTTC. This gives the protein CASSRASKWEQFF.

The chain is built from TRBV9 and TRBJ2-1, with TRBD2 identical over 11 bases. The CDR3 is 19 amino acids. V was clipped by 5 bases and J by 1 base; unmatched bases: 14. The germline V gene has CDR1 SGDLS and CDR2 YYNGEE. CDR3 amino acids: CASSFGIGLAGTSYNEQFF. The CDR3, as DNA: TGTGCCAGCAGTTTCGGAATAGGACTAGCGGGCACATCCTACAATGAGCAGTTCTTC.